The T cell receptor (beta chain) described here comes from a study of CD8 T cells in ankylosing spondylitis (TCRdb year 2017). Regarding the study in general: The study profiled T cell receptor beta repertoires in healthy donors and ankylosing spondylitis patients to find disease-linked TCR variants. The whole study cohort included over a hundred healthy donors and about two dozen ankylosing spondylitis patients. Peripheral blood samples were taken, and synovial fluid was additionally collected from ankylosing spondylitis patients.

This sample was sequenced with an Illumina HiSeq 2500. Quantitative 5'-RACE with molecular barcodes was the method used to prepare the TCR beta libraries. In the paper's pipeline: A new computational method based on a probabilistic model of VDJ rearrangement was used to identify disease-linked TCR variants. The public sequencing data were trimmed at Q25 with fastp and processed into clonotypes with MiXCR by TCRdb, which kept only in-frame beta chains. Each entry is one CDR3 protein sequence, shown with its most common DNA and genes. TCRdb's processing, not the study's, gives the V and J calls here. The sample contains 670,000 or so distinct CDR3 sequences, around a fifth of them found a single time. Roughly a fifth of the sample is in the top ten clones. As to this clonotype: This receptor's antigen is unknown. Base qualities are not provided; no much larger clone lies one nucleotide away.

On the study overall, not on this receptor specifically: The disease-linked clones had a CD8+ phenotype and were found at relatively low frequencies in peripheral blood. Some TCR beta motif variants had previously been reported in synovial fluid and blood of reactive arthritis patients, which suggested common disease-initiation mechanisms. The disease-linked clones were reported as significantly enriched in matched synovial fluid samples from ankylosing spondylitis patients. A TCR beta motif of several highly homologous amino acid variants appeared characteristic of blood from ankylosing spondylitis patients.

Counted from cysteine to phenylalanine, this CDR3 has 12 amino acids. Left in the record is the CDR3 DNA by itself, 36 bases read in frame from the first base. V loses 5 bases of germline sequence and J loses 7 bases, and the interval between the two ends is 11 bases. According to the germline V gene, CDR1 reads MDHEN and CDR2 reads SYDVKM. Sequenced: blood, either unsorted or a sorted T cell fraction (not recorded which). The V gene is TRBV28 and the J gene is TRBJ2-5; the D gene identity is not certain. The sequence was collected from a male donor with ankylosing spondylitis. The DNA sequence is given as TGTGCCAGCAGTCCACAGAGAGGGACCCAGTACTTC. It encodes CASSPQRGTQYF.